This TCR beta chain was found in a study of identifying expanded T cells in peripheral blood. Points from the study as a whole: About 1.2 clones differed between technical replicates, versus about 15 and 19 over time.

The V gene lost 7 bases and the J gene lost 1 base, with 11 bases spanning the gap. Germline values: CDR1 SEHNR, CDR2 FQNEAQ (reference sequence). This CDR3 region has 13 residues. TCRdb keeps only in-frame clones here, not all; method: immunoSEQ multiplex PCR. The data hold 100,000 to 150,000 clones, with around 88% observed a single time. The table lists this clone with a few counts. Its antigen is as yet unknown. The chain has TRBV7-9 and TRBJ2-7, with no clear D. The receptor was isolated from a person aged 18 to 75 in good health. Sequenced input: blood. CDR3 sequence reads: CASTLAGSYEQYF. Written as DNA, the CDR3 is TGTGCCAGCACCTTGGCCGGGTCCTACGAGCAGTACTTC.